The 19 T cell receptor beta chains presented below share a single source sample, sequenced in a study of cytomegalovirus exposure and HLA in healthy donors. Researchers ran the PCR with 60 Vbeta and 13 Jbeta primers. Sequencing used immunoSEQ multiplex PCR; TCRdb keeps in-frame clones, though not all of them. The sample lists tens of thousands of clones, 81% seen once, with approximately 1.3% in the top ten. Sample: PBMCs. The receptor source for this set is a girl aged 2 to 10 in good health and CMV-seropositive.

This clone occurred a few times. The CDR3, as DNA: TGTGCCATCAGTGAGGGAGTAGCGGACGCTGTGGAGACCCAGTACTTC. It translates to CAISEGVADAVETQYF. The rearrangement links TRBV10-3 to TRBJ2-5; weak D call: TRBD2 (6 bases). Per the germline V gene, CDR1 is ENHRY and CDR2 is SYGVKD. The V end lost 2 bases, the J end lost 5 bases, and 18 bases lay between the germline ends. The CDR3 is 16 amino acids.

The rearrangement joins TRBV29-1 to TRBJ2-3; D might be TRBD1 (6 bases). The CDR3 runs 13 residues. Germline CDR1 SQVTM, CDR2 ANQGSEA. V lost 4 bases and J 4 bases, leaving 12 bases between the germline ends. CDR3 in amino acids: CSVGAGVPDTQYF. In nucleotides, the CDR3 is TGCAGCGTTGGGGCAGGGGTACCAGATACGCAGTATTTT.

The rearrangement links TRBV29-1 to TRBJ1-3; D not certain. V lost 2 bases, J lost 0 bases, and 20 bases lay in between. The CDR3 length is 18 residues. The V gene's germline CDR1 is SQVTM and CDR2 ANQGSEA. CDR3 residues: CSVEQALRLPLSGNTIYF. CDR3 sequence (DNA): TGCAGCGTTGAACAGGCGCTTCGTCTCCCTCTCTCTGGAAACACCATATATTTT.

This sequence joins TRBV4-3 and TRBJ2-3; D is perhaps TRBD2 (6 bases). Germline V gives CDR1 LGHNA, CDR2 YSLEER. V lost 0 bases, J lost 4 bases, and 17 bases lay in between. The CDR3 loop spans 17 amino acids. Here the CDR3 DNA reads TGCGCCAGCAGCCAAGATGGGGGGATTTCCCCCGCAGATACGCAGTATTTT. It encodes CASSQDGGISPADTQYF.

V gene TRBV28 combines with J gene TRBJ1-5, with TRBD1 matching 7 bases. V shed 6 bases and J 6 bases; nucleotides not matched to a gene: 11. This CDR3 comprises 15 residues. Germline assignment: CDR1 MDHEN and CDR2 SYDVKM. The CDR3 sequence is CASRDGQEVVQPQHF. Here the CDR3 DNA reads TGTGCCAGCAGAGACGGACAGGAGGTAGTTCAGCCCCAGCATTTT.

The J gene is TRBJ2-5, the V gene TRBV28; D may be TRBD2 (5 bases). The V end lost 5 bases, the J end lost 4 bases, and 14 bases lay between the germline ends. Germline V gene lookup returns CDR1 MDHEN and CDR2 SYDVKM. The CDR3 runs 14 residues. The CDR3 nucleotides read TGTGCCAGCAGTCCGTACAGAGGGCCAGAGACCCAGTACTTC. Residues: CASSPYRGPETQYF. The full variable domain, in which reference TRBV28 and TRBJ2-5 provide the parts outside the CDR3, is DVKVTQSSRYLVKRTGEKVFLECVQDMDHENMFWYRQDPGLGLRLIYFSYDVKMKEKGDIPEGYSVSREKKERFSLILESASTNQTSMYLCASSPYRGPETQYFGPGTRLLVL.

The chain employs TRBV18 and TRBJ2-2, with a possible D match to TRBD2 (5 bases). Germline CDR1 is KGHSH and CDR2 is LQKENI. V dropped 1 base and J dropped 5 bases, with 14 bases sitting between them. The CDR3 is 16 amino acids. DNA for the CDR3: TGTGCCAGCTCACCACGGACTTTTGGTGGGACCGGGGAGCTGTTTTTT. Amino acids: CASSPRTFGGTGELFF.

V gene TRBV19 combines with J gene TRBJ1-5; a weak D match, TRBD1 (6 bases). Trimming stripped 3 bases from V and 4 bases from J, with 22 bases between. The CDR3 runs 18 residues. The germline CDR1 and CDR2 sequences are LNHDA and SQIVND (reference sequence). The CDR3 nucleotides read TGTGCCAGTAGTATCGAGGAGACAGGCCCACGAACTAATCAGCCCCAGCATTTT. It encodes CASSIEETGPRTNQPQHF. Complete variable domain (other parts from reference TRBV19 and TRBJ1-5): DGGITQSPKYLFRKEGQNVTLSCEQNLNHDAMYWYRQDPGQGLRLIYYSQIVNDFQKGDIAEGYSVSREKKESFPLTVTSAQKNPTAFYLCASSIEETGPRTNQPQHFGDGTRLSIL.

The CDR3 loop is CASSPQRGGENTEAFF. CDR3 DNA sequence: TGTGCCAGCTCACCTCAAAGGGGGGGCGAGAACACTGAAGCTTTCTTT. This chain uses TRBV18 with TRBJ1-1, with D perhaps TRBD1 (6 bases). The germline CDR1 and CDR2 sequences are KGHSH and LQKENI. V gave up 3 bases and J gave up 1 base, with 15 bases separating them. This CDR3 is 16 amino acids long.

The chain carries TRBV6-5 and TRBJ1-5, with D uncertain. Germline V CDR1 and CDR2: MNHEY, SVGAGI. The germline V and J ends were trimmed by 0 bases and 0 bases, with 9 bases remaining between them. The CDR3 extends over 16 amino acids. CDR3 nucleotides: TGTGCCAGCAGTTACTCGAAGCCTTATAGCAATCAGCCCCAGCATTTT. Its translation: CASSYSKPYSNQPQHF.

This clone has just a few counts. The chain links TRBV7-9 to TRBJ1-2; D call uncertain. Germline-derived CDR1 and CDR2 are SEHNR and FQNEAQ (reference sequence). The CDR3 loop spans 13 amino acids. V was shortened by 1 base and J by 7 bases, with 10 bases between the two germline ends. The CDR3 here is CASSLGWEGGYTF. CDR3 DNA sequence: TGTGCCAGCAGCTTAGGCTGGGAGGGTGGCTACACCTTC.

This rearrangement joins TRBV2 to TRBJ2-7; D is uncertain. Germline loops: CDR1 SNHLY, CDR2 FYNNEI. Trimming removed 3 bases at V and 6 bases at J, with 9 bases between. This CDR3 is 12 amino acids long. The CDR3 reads CASSDEVPEQYF. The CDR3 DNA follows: TGTGCCAGCAGTGACGAGGTTCCCGAGCAGTACTTC.

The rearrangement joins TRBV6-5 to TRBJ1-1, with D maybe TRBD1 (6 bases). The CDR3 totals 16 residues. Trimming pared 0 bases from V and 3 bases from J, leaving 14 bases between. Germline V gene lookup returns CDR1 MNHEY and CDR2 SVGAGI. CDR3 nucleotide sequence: TGTGCCAGCAGTTACTCGATCGTCGGGACACACACTGAAGCTTTCTTT. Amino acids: CASSYSIVGTHTEAFF.

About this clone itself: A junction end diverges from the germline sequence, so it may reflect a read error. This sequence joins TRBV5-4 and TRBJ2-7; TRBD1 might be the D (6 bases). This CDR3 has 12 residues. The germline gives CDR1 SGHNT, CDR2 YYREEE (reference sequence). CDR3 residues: CAGSTGPYEQYF. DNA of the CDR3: TGTGCCGGATCCACAGGGCCCTATGAGCAGTACTTC.

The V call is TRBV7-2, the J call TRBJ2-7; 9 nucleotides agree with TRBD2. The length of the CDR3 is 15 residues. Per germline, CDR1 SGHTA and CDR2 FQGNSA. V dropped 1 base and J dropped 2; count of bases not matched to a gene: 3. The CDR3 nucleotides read TGTGCCAGCAGCTTAGGGACTAGCGACACCTACGAGCAGTACTTC. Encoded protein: CASSLGTSDTYEQYF.

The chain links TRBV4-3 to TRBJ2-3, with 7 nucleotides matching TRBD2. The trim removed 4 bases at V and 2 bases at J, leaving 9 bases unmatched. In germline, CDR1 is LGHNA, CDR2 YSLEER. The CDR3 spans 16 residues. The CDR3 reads CASSLGREVDTDTQYF. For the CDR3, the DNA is TGCGCCAGCAGCCTGGGACGGGAGGTAGACACAGATACGCAGTATTTT.

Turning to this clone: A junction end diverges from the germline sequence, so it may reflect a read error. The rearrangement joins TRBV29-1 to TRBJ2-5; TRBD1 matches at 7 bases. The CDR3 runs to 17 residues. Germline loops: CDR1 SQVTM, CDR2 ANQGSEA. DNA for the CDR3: TGCAGCGTTGAAGGGGAAATAGCAGGGGGATTCCAAGGGACCCAGTACTTC. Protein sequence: CSVEGEIAGGFQGTQYF.

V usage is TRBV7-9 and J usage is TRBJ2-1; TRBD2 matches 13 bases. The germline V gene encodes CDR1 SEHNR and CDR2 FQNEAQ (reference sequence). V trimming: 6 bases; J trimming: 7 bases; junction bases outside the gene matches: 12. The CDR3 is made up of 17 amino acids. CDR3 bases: TGTGCCAGCAGTTTTACCCGGACTAGCGGGAGTTATAATGAGCAGTTCTTC. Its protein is CASSFTRTSGSYNEQFF.

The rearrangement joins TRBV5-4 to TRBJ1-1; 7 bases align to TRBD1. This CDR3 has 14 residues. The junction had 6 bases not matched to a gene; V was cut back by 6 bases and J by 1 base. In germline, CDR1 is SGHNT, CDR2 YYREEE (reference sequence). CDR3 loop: CASNQNRGNTEAFF. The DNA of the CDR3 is TGTGCCAGCAACCAGAACAGGGGGAACACTGAAGCTTTCTTT.